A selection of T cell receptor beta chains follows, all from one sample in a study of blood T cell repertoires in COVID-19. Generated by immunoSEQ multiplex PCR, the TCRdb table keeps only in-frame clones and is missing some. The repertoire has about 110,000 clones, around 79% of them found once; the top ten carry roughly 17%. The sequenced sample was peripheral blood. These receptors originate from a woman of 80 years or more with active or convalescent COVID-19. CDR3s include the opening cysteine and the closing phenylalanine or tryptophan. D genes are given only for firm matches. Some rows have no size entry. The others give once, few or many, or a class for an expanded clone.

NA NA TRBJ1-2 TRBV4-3 CASSLLPWGDDYGYTF TGCGCCAGCAGCCTCCTCCCCTGGGGGGATGACTATGGCTACACCTTC
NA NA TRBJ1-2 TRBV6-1 CASSEVASLYYTF TGTGCCAGCAGTGAAGTGGCCAGTCTTTACTACACCTTC
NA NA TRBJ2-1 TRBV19 CASMSTYYNEQFF TGTGCCAGTATGTCCACCTATTACAATGAGCAGTTCTTC
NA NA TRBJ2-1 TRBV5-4 CASSLDGRSRFF TGTGCCAGCAGCTTGGACGGGAGATCCCGGTTCTTC
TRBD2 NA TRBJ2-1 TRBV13 CASQGLAGNEQFF TGTGCCAGCCAGGGACTAGCCGGGAATGAGCAGTTCTTC
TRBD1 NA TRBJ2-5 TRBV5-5 CASSLGGQGGETQYF TGTGCCAGCAGCTTGGGGGGACAGGGGGGAGAGACCCAGTACTTC
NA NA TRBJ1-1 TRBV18 CASSPAVWQNTEAFF TGTGCCAGCTCACCAGCGGTGTGGCAGAACACTGAAGCTTTCTTT
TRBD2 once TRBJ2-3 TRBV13 CASRQGLAGGPRDTQYF TGTGCCAGCCGCCAGGGACTAGCGGGAGGGCCAAGAGATACGCAGTATTTT
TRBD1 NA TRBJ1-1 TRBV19 CASRNPYRGRTEAFF TGTGCCAGTAGAAACCCCTACAGGGGGAGAACTGAAGCTTTCTTT
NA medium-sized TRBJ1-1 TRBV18 CASSRERDTEAFF TGTGCCAGCTCTCGTGAGAGGGACACTGAAGCTTTCTTT
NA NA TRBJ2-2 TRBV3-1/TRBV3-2 CASSWTVTGELFF TGTGCCAGCAGCTGGACAGTGACCGGGGAGCTGTTTTTT
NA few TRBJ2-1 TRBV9 CASSVGSFPTYYNEQFF TGTGCCAGCAGCGTAGGTAGCTTCCCCACTTACTACAATGAGCAGTTCTTC
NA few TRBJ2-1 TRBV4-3 CASSQATTSYNEQFF TGCGCCAGCAGCCAAGCGACTACCTCCTACAATGAGCAGTTCTTC
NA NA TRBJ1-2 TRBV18 CASSPPRVEAYGYTF TGTGCCAGCTCACCACCGCGGGTAGAAGCGTATGGCTACACCTTC
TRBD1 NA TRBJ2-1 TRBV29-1 CSTLGTGYFEQFF TGCAGCACCCTCGGGACAGGGTATTTTGAGCAGTTCTTC
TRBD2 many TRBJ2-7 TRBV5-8 CASSLPSGDTYEQYF TGTGCCAGCAGCTTGCCTAGCGGGGATACCTACGAGCAGTACTTC
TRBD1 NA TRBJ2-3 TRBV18 CASSPNRGRGPDTQYF TGTGCCAGCTCACCAAACAGGGGACGGGGTCCAGATACGCAGTATTTT
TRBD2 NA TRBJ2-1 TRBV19 CASSTERTSGINEQFF TGTGCCAGTAGTACGGAGAGGACTAGCGGGATCAATGAGCAGTTCTTC
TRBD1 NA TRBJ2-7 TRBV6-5 CASRTGTGAYEQYF TGTGCCAGCAGAACCGGGACAGGGGCCTACGAGCAGTACTTC
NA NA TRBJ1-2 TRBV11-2 CASSFQNYGYTF TGTGCCAGCAGCTTCCAGAACTATGGCTACACCTTC
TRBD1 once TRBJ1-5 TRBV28 CASSLSGTASYQPQHF TGTGCCAGCAGTTTGTCCGGGACAGCCTCTTATCAGCCCCAGCATTTT
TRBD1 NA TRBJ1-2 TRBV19 CASSISAGGHYGYTF TGTGCCAGTAGTATATCAGCAGGGGGCCACTATGGCTACACCTTC
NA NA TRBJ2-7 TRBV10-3 CAISESSYEQYF TGTGCCATCAGTGAGTCTAGCTACGAGCAGTACTTC
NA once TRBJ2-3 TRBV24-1 CATSSADTQYF TGTGCCACCTCATCAGCAGATACGCAGTATTTT
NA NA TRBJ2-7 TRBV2 CASREVSGSYEQYF TGTGCCAGCAGGGAAGTTAGCGGCTCCTACGAGCAGTACTTC
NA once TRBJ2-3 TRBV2 CASSLMLQGNTDTQYF TGTGCCAGCAGCCTAATGCTACAGGGAAACACAGATACGCAGTATTTT
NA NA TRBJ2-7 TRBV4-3 CASSQSRGAYEQYF TGCGCCAGCAGCCAGAGCAGGGGAGCCTACGAGCAGTACTTC
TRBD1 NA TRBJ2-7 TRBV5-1 CASSPGTGGGYEQYF TGCGCCAGCAGCCCGGGGACAGGGGGCGGGTACGAGCAGTACTTC
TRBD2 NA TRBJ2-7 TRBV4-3 CASSRGSGLAGYYEQYF TGCGCCAGCAGCCGGGGTTCGGGACTAGCGGGCTACTACGAGCAGTACTTC
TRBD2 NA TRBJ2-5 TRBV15 CATSTGTSRKETQYF TGTGCCACCAGCACTGGGACTAGCAGGAAAGAGACCCAGTACTTC
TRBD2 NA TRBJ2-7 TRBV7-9 CASSSYRVGLAGAEQYF TGTGCCAGCAGCTCTTACCGCGTGGGACTAGCGGGAGCCGAGCAGTACTTC
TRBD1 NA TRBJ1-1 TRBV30 CAWRPTGRAFF TGTGCCTGGAGGCCGACAGGGAGAGCTTTCTTT
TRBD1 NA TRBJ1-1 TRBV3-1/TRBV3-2 CASSLDRGNTEAFF TGTGCCAGCAGCCTCGACAGGGGGAACACTGAAGCTTTCTTT
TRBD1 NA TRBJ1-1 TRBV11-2 CASSGNRGENTEAFF TGTGCCAGCAGCGGAAACAGGGGGGAGAACACTGAAGCTTTCTTT
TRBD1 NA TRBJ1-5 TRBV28 CASSAGTGGSNSNQPQHF TGTGCCAGCAGTGCTGGAACAGGGGGTTCGAATAGCAATCAGCCCCAGCATTTT
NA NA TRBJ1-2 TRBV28 CASSLGSLTGSGYTF TGTGCCAGCAGTTTAGGATCCCTGACAGGATCTGGCTACACCTTC
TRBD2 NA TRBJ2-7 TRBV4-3 CASSQAAVTSEPYEQYF TGCGCCAGCAGCCAAGCCGCGGTGACTAGCGAGCCTTACGAGCAGTACTTC
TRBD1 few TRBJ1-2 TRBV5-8 CASNLDRGLGYTF TGTGCCAGCAACCTAGACAGGGGCCTTGGCTACACCTTC
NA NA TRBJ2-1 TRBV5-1 CASSRGTSFGNEQFF TGCGCCAGCAGCCGCGGGACTTCGTTTGGGAATGAGCAGTTCTTC
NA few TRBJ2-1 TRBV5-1 CASSLAVTYNEQFF TGCGCCAGCAGCTTGGCCGTGACTTACAATGAGCAGTTCTTC
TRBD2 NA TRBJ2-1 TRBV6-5 CASSSRLAGYNEQFF TGTGCCAGCAGTTCAAGACTAGCGGGGTACAATGAGCAGTTCTTC
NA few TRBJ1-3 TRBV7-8 CASSPTDSGNTIYF TGTGCCAGCAGCCCTACGGACAGTGGAAACACCATATATTTT
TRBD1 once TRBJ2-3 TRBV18 CASSQGTGERDTQYF TGTGCCAGCTCACAAGGGACAGGGGAGAGGGATACGCAGTATTTT
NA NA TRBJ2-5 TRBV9 CASSVAGQETQYF TGTGCCAGCAGCGTAGCAGGCCAAGAGACCCAGTACTTC
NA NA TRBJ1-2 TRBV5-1 CASSFGSNYGYTF TGCGCCAGCAGCTTCGGTTCGAACTATGGCTACACCTTC
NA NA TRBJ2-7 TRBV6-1 CASSDNRGGEQYF TGTGCCAGCAGTGATAACAGGGGAGGCGAGCAGTACTTC
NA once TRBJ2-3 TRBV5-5 CAWGGAADTQYF TGTGCCTGGGGAGGAGCGGCAGATACGCAGTATTTT
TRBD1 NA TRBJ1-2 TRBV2 CASSDRTGHGGYTF TGTGCCAGCAGTGACCGGACAGGGCACGGTGGCTACACCTTC
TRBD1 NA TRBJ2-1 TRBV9 CASSVEGQGNTEQFF TGTGCCAGCAGCGTAGAGGGACAGGGGAATACTGAGCAGTTCTTC
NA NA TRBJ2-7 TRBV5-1 CASSRDTLGEQYF TGCGCCAGCAGTCGGGACACGCTGGGGGAGCAGTACTTC
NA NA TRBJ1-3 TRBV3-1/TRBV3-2 CASSQDVSGGDFMLGGGNTIYF TGTGCCAGCAGCCAAGACGTTAGCGGAGGGGATTTCATGCTCGGGGGGGGAAACACCATATATTTT
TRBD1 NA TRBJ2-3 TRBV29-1 CSGSTGTGTDTQYF TGCAGCGGAAGTACCGGGACAGGCACAGATACGCAGTATTTT
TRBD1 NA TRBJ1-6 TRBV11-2 CASSPGQFNSPLHF TGTGCCAGCAGCCCGGGACAGTTCAATTCACCCCTCCACTTT
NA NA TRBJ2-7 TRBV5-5 CASSLRGPYEQYF TGTGCCAGCAGCTTGAGAGGGCCCTACGAGCAGTACTTC
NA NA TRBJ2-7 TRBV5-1 CASRARTGDFSYEQYF TGCGCCAGCAGAGCCAGGACCGGGGACTTCTCCTACGAGCAGTACTTC